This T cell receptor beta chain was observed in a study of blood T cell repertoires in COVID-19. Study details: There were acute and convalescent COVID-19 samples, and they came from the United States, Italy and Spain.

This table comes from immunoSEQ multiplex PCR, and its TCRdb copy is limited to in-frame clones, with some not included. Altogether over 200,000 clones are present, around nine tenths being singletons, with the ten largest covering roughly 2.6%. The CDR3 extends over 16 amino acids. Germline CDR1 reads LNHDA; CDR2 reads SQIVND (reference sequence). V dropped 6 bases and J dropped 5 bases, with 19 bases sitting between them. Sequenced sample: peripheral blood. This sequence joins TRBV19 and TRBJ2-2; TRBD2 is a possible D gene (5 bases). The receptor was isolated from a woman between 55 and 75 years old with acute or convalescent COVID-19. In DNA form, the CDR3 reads TGTGCCAGTAGCCGCTCACTAGAGGGTCGGACCGGGGAGCTGTTTTTT. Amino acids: CASSRSLEGRTGELFF.